This T cell receptor (beta chain) was recovered during a study of monozygotic twins with inflammatory bowel disease. Study-wide points: Patient-specific immunosuppressive treatments may have made repertoires more variable. Other individuals had fewer clonotypes in common with IBD patients than with healthy twins, especially with disease activity.

cDNA was produced in eight separate reactions per sample. One entry per CDR3 protein, without DNA, is what TCRdb gives after re-calling the 5' RACE reads. The sample table sets out 200,000 to 250,000 distinct CDR3 sequences. On this clonotype itself: What it recognizes is unknown.

The CDR3 totals 16 residues. In germline, CDR1 is MNHEY, CDR2 SMNVEV (reference sequence). Total RNA was isolated from whole blood without T cell sorting. The clonotype was recovered from a human donor with ulcerative colitis or Crohn's disease, or a healthy co-twin of an affected twin (not recorded which). The sample consisted of blood. The chain joins TRBV27 to TRBJ2-7; TCRdb picks TRBD2, but there is no DNA to check that call. CDR3: CASTLKGRTGPYEQYF.